The clone carrying this T cell receptor beta chain has just a few counts. Its cognate antigen is unknown. This entry comes from a study of early T cells in non-severe SARS-CoV-2 infection. Study details: Chains were not paired, and sequencing was done on bulk RNA from unsorted whole blood.

Study-wide results and caveats: Sequences matched to VDJdb favored anti-spike CD8 responses, while private and CD4 specificities were missed.

Separate cDNA molecules each had unique molecular identifiers attached to them. Each CDR3 protein gets one entry after TCRdb re-called the 5' RACE reads with MiXCR. Seen here are 50,000 to 65,000 distinct CDR3 sequences, approximately 10% observed once, and the top ten hold just under 3%. This clonotype was obtained from an adult who was a healthcare worker with PCR-confirmed SARS-CoV-2 infection or an uninfected control (not recorded which). Specimen: whole blood, collected at baseline.

The CDR3 here is CASSGTGGVVVDTQYF. CDR3 coding DNA: TGCGCCAGCAGTGGGACAGGGGGTGTAGTTGTAGATACGCAGTATTTT. V gene TRBV10-2 combines with J gene TRBJ2-3; 10 bases are a match to TRBD1. The germline gives CDR1 WSHSY, CDR2 SAAADI. CDR3 length equals 16 residues. V was clipped by 4 bases and J by 5 bases; unmatched bases: 9.